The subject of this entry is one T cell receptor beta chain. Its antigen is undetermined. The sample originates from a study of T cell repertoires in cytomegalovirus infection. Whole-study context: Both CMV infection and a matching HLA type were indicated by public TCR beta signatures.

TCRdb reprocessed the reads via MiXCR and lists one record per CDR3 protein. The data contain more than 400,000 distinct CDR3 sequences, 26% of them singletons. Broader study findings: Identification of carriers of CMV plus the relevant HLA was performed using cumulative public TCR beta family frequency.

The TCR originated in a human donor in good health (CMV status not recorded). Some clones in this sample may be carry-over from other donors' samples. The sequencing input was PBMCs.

In DNA form, the CDR3 reads TGTGCCAGCAGCTTGGATGGGTTCGCTGAAGCTTTCTTT. It translates to CASSLDGFAEAFF. The chain has TRBV5-4 and TRBJ1-1; D not certain. V shed 0 bases and J shed 6 bases, with 9 bases lying between them. The V gene's germline CDR1 is SGHNT and CDR2 YYREEE (reference sequence). There are 13 residues in the CDR3.